This TCR beta chain was identified in a study of blood T cell repertoires in COVID-19. Across the study: The study drew acute and convalescent COVID-19 samples from the United States, Italy and Spain.

Everyone who took part was 18 to 89 years old, and they came from 24 US areas. Resolution of symptoms, clearance, or two negative PCRs was present in recovered Cohort 3 donors. TCRdb's copy holds only in-frame clones and misses some; the assay was immunoSEQ multiplex PCR. The sample carries 300,000 to 350,000 clones, approximately 83% recorded once. Trimming removed 3 bases at V and 6 bases at J, with 8 bases between. This CDR3 comprises 13 residues. The receptor was derived from a man aged 25-45 years who had recovered from COVID-19. Specimen: PBMCs or T cells enriched from blood (not recorded which). This chain connects TRBV12-3 or TRBV12-4 to TRBJ2-2; the D is unclear. CDR3 loop: CASSFSGSGELFF. DNA of the CDR3: TGTGCCAGCAGTTTTTCCGGTTCCGGGGAGCTGTTTTTT.